The rows below give T cell receptor beta chains drawn from one sample of a study of beta chain features in type 1 diabetes. Clones were read by immunoSEQ multiplex PCR, and TCRdb kept only the in-frame ones, dropping some. The table includes around 30,000 clones, roughly two thirds detected once. Sequencing used Tregs from blood. These TCRs come from a woman aged 25-40 years with type 1 diabetes. Each CDR3 is given with its conserved first and last residue. A D gene is named only where the DNA matches it firmly. Some rows have no size entry. The others give once, few or many, or a class for an expanded clone.

v_gene: TRBV28; d_gene: -; j_gene: TRBJ2-3; abundance: -; CDR3nt: TGTGCCAGCAGCTTCAGGGGTGAAACAGATACGCAGTATTTT; CDR3aa: CASSFRGETDTQYF
v_gene: TRBV5-4; d_gene: -; j_gene: TRBJ2-1; abundance: -; CDR3nt: TGTGCCAGCAGCCAAGAATGGGGGACAAGCAATGAGCAGTTCTTC; CDR3aa: CASSQEWGTSNEQFF
v_gene: TRBV29-1; d_gene: TRBD1; j_gene: TRBJ1-5; abundance: -; CDR3nt: TGCAGCGTCGCCGGGACAGGAGGGGATCAGCCCCAGCATTTT; CDR3aa: CSVAGTGGDQPQHF
v_gene: TRBV19; d_gene: -; j_gene: TRBJ2-7; abundance: -; CDR3nt: TGTGCCAGTAGAGGCTATGATGGACTTTTCAGCGAGCAGTACTTC; CDR3aa: CASRGYDGLFSEQYF
v_gene: TRBV18; d_gene: -; j_gene: TRBJ2-1; abundance: -; CDR3nt: TGTGCCAGCTCACCCGGGAAGGACAATGAGCAGTTCTTC; CDR3aa: CASSPGKDNEQFF
v_gene: TRBV9; d_gene: TRBD1; j_gene: TRBJ2-1; abundance: -; CDR3nt: TGTGCCAGCAGCGCAGACCCGAACAGGGGCGGCGAGCAGTTCTTC; CDR3aa: CASSADPNRGGEQFF
v_gene: TRBV5-1; d_gene: -; j_gene: TRBJ2-1; abundance: -; CDR3nt: TGCGCCAGCACCCAAGGAGTGAGCTCCTACAATGAGCAGTTCTTC; CDR3aa: CASTQGVSSYNEQFF
v_gene: TRBV5-1; d_gene: TRBD1; j_gene: TRBJ1-1; abundance: -; CDR3nt: TGCGCCAGCAGCGCCTTCACAGGGGACAGCACTGAAGCTTTCTTT; CDR3aa: CASSAFTGDSTEAFF
v_gene: TRBV6-1; d_gene: -; j_gene: TRBJ2-7; abundance: few; CDR3nt: TGTGCCAGCAGTGACGGGAGCTCCTACGAGCAGTACTTC; CDR3aa: CASSDGSSYEQYF
v_gene: TRBV5-4; d_gene: -; j_gene: TRBJ2-1; abundance: medium-sized; CDR3nt: TGTGCCAGCAGCCCGGTCTCCTACAATGAGCAGTTCTTC; CDR3aa: CASSPVSYNEQFF
v_gene: TRBV6-1; d_gene: -; j_gene: TRBJ2-5; abundance: -; CDR3nt: TGTGCCAGCAGTTTAACAGGGACCCTCCAAGAGACCCAGTACTTC; CDR3aa: CASSLTGTLQETQYF
v_gene: TRBV7-2; d_gene: -; j_gene: TRBJ2-5; abundance: -; CDR3nt: TGTGCCAGCAGCTTAGTGGTGGGAGTGGGCCAAGAGACCCAGTACTTC; CDR3aa: CASSLVVGVGQETQYF
v_gene: TRBV6-1; d_gene: TRBD1; j_gene: TRBJ1-4; abundance: -; CDR3nt: TGTGCCAGCAGTCAACCGGGACAGGGGAGAGAAAAACTGTTTTTT; CDR3aa: CASSQPGQGREKLFF
v_gene: TRBV6-5; d_gene: TRBD1; j_gene: TRBJ1-1; abundance: -; CDR3nt: TGTGCCAGCGATTCCCGGGACAGGGGAGGGGCTGAAGCTTTCTTT; CDR3aa: CASDSRDRGGAEAFF
v_gene: TRBV27; d_gene: -; j_gene: TRBJ1-1; abundance: -; CDR3nt: TGTGCCAGCAGTCCAGGGGTCGGTTCTGAAGCTTTCTTT; CDR3aa: CASSPGVGSEAFF
v_gene: TRBV7-3; d_gene: TRBD1; j_gene: TRBJ2-3; abundance: -; CDR3nt: TGTGCCAGCAGCCCCAGGGGGCCGAGCACAGATACGCAGTATTTT; CDR3aa: CASSPRGPSTDTQYF
v_gene: TRBV29-1; d_gene: -; j_gene: TRBJ1-2; abundance: -; CDR3nt: TGCAGCGGGGGGGACTCGATCACCTTC; CDR3aa: CSGGDSITF
v_gene: TRBV5-1; d_gene: TRBD2; j_gene: TRBJ2-1; abundance: -; CDR3nt: TGCGCCAGCAGCCCGACTAGCGGGAGTACCTACAATGAGCAGTTCTTC; CDR3aa: CASSPTSGSTYNEQFF
v_gene: TRBV7-9; d_gene: -; j_gene: TRBJ2-7; abundance: -; CDR3nt: TGTGCCAGCAGCTTAATGGAGAACTACGAGCAGTACTTC; CDR3aa: CASSLMENYEQYF
v_gene: TRBV14; d_gene: -; j_gene: TRBJ1-1; abundance: -; CDR3nt: TGTGCCAGCAGCCAAGAGGCCAGGGTGTTTAGTCCTGAAGCTTTCTTT; CDR3aa: CASSQEARVFSPEAFF
v_gene: TRBV18; d_gene: TRBD1; j_gene: TRBJ2-7; abundance: -; CDR3nt: TGTGCCAGCAGGACAGGGGATCGCTACGAGCAGTACTTC; CDR3aa: CASRTGDRYEQYF
v_gene: TRBV9; d_gene: -; j_gene: TRBJ2-1; abundance: -; CDR3nt: TGTGCCAGCAGCCCCCCAGCAAGCGGTGTAGCAAATGAGCAGTTCTTC; CDR3aa: CASSPPASGVANEQFF
v_gene: TRBV5-1; d_gene: -; j_gene: TRBJ1-2; abundance: -; CDR3nt: TGCGCCAGCAGCGCTTCACCGCACGTGGGGAGGCATGGCTACACCTTC; CDR3aa: CASSASPHVGRHGYTF
v_gene: TRBV6-6; d_gene: -; j_gene: TRBJ1-5; abundance: -; CDR3nt: TGTGCCAGCAGTTACCCGGGGGATCAGCCCCAGCATTTT; CDR3aa: CASSYPGDQPQHF
v_gene: TRBV6-1; d_gene: -; j_gene: TRBJ2-5; abundance: -; CDR3nt: TGTGCCAGCGGAGGGGAGTTGCAGACCCAGTACTTC; CDR3aa: CASGGELQTQYF
v_gene: TRBV5-4; d_gene: -; j_gene: TRBJ1-1; abundance: -; CDR3nt: TGTGCCAGCAGCTTACAGATGAACACTGAAGCTTTCTTT; CDR3aa: CASSLQMNTEAFF
v_gene: TRBV6-1; d_gene: -; j_gene: TRBJ2-5; abundance: -; CDR3nt: TGTGCCAGCAGTCTATCCGGGAACCAAGAGACCCAGTACTTC; CDR3aa: CASSLSGNQETQYF
v_gene: TRBV19; d_gene: -; j_gene: TRBJ2-2; abundance: -; CDR3nt: TGTGCCAGACCCCCGCGGGGCACCGGGGAGCTGTTTTTT; CDR3aa: CARPPRGTGELFF
v_gene: TRBV4-1; d_gene: TRBD2; j_gene: TRBJ2-7; abundance: -; CDR3nt: TGCGCCAGCAGCCAAGATAGAGGGCTAGCGGGAGGCTACGAGCAGTACTTC; CDR3aa: CASSQDRGLAGGYEQYF
v_gene: TRBV28; d_gene: -; j_gene: TRBJ1-5; abundance: -; CDR3nt: TGTGCCAGCAGTGCAGAGGGAGGCCAGCCCCAGCATTTT; CDR3aa: CASSAEGGQPQHF
v_gene: TRBV30; d_gene: -; j_gene: TRBJ1-1; abundance: -; CDR3nt: TGTGCCTGCTCGCCCCCAGACAGGTTGAACACTGAAGCTTTCTTT; CDR3aa: CACSPPDRLNTEAFF
v_gene: TRBV29-1; d_gene: TRBD2; j_gene: TRBJ2-1; abundance: -; CDR3nt: TGCAGCGTTTCGACTAGCTTTAATCTGTTCTTC; CDR3aa: CSVSTSFNLFF
v_gene: TRBV25-1; d_gene: TRBD1; j_gene: TRBJ2-7; abundance: -; CDR3nt: TGTGCCAGCAGTGATTCAGGGGGCGCGGGGTACGAGCAGTACTTC; CDR3aa: CASSDSGGAGYEQYF
v_gene: TRBV6-1; d_gene: TRBD1; j_gene: TRBJ1-2; abundance: -; CDR3nt: TGTGCCAGCAGATTGGGACAGAGCTATGGCTACACCTTC; CDR3aa: CASRLGQSYGYTF
v_gene: TRBV28; d_gene: TRBD1; j_gene: TRBJ1-1; abundance: few; CDR3nt: TGTGCCAGCAGTTCCCCAGGGGGGCTCGAAGCTTTCTTT; CDR3aa: CASSSPGGLEAFF
v_gene: TRBV30; d_gene: -; j_gene: TRBJ1-1; abundance: -; CDR3nt: TGTGCCTGGACGAGGATGAACACTGAAGCTTTCTTT; CDR3aa: CAWTRMNTEAFF
v_gene: TRBV7-2; d_gene: TRBD1; j_gene: TRBJ1-2; abundance: -; CDR3nt: TGTGCCAGCAGCTCAAGACAGGGAAGCTATGGCTACACCTTC; CDR3aa: CASSSRQGSYGYTF